The 27 T cell receptor beta chains below were found in one sample sequenced in a study of patients and donors after allogeneic stem cell transplantation. Via MiXCR, TCRdb re-called the RT-PCR reads, giving one row per CDR3 protein. The sample lists hundreds of thousands of distinct CDR3 sequences, roughly 17% occurring once. The sequencing input was blood, either unsorted or a sorted T cell fraction (not recorded which). The source of these receptors is a human donor who was either an allogeneic HSCT recipient or a stem cell or donor lymphocyte infusion donor (not recorded which). It is not recorded whose cells these are; they may come from a transplant donor.

This clonotype has only a few counts. This rearrangement joins TRBV7-9 to TRBJ2-2, with D tentatively TRBD2 (6 bases). The CDR3 contains 16 residues. CDR1 is SEHNR and CDR2 is FQNEAQ in the germline V gene (reference sequence). Trimming took 5 bases from V and 4 from J, leaving 17 bases between them. The CDR3 protein is CASSPKYGGSTGELFF. In nucleotides, the CDR3 is TGTGCCAGCAGCCCCAAATACGGGGGATCCACCGGGGAGCTGTTTTTT.

This clonotype was seen only a few times. The genes are TRBV20-1 and TRBJ2-3, with D unclear. CDR1 and CDR2 (germline): DFQATT, SNEGSKA (reference sequence). This CDR3 has 15 amino acids. Deletions cut 1 base from V and 1 base from J, with 12 bases between. CDR3: CSARGGSRGTDTQYF. In DNA form, the CDR3 reads TGCAGTGCTAGAGGGGGTAGCCGAGGCACAGATACGCAGTATTTT.

This clonotype has just a few counts. The V call is TRBV7-2, the J call TRBJ2-7, with D possibly being TRBD1 (5 bases). V was shortened by 6 bases and J by 0 bases, with 15 bases between the two germline ends. The germline V gene has CDR1 SGHTA and CDR2 FQGNSA. The CDR3 consists of 15 residues. In nucleotides, the CDR3 is TGTGCCAGCAGGACGACAGCCCGCGACTCCTACGAGCAGTACTTC. This codes for CASRTTARDSYEQYF.

A few counts support this clonotype. CDR3 sequence reads: CASSYTNTEAFF. DNA of the CDR3: TGTGCCAGTAGCTACACGAACACTGAAGCTTTCTTT. The rearrangement uses TRBV19 and TRBJ1-1; D is unresolved. Looked up from germline, CDR1 is LNHDA and CDR2 is SQIVND (reference sequence). The CDR3 is 12 amino acids. The germline V and J ends were trimmed by 6 bases and 1 base, with 6 bases remaining between them. Full variable domain (remainder filled in from reference TRBV19 and TRBJ1-1): DGGITQSPKYLFRKEGQNVTLSCEQNLNHDAMYWYRQDPGQGLRLIYYSQIVNDFQKGDIAEGYSVSREKKESFPLTVTSAQKNPTAFYLCASSYTNTEAFFGQGTRLTVV.

Only a few counts were recorded for this clonotype. The rearrangement uses TRBV7-9 and TRBJ1-1, with unresolved D. This CDR3 spans 12 amino acids. Germline V gene data show CDR1 as SEHNR and CDR2 as FQNEAQ (reference sequence). The V gene lost 5 bases and the J gene lost 5 bases, with 9 bases spanning the gap. This CDR3 is CASSPSVTEAFF. CDR3 nucleotide sequence: TGTGCCAGCAGCCCCAGTGTTACTGAAGCTTTCTTT. Looking up the rest from reference TRBV7-9 and TRBJ1-1 gives the full variable domain: DTGVSQNPRHKITKRGQNVTFRCDPISEHNRLYWYRQTLGQGPEFLTYFQNEAQLEKSRLLSDRFSAERPKGSFSTLEIQRTEQGDSAMYLCASSPSVTEAFFGQGTRLTVV.

This chain uses TRBV29-1 with TRBJ2-4, with D perhaps given as TRBD1 or TRBD2 (5 bases each). Trimming removed 6 bases from V and 4 bases from J, with 13 bases in between. CDR3 length: 13 residues. From germline, CDR1 is SQVTM and CDR2 ANQGSEA. CDR3 nucleotide sequence: TGCAGCGTCCGGGACCGCGATAAAAACATTCAGTACTTC. This translates into CSVRDRDKNIQYF.

The V and J genes are TRBV4-3 and TRBJ1-3; 7 positions agree with TRBD1. Losses at the gene ends were 3 bases for V and 5 bases for J; bases not matched to a gene: 7. There are 15 residues in the CDR3. Germline CDR1 reads LGHNA; CDR2 reads YSLEER. The CDR3 here is CASSQGAGGRNTIYF. The CDR3 DNA reads as TGCGCCAGCAGCCAGGGCGCAGGGGGAAGAAACACCATATATTTT.

This clonotype turned up a few times. The genes are TRBV7-8 and TRBJ2-7, with TRBD1 matching 10 bases. Germline-derived CDR1 and CDR2 are SGHVS and FQNEAQ. The CDR3 length is 14 residues. J gave up 5 bases and V 3 bases, and 4 bases lay outside the gene matches. CDR3: CASSFRDRGHEQYF. As DNA, the CDR3 is TGTGCCAGCAGCTTTCGGGACAGGGGTCACGAGCAGTACTTC.

This clonotype was found a few times. The gene calls are TRBV24-1 and TRBJ2-7, with 12 bases lining up with TRBD2. Looked up from germline, CDR1 is KGHDR and CDR2 is SFDVKD. This CDR3 contains 17 residues. The trim removed 2 bases at V and 1 base at J, leaving 5 bases unmatched. CDR3 nucleotide sequence: TGTGCCACCAGTGATTCTCATGGACTAGCGGGATCCTACGAGCAGTACTTC. It yields the protein CATSDSHGLAGSYEQYF.

This clonotype occurred a few times. The J gene is TRBJ1-1, the V gene TRBV7-2; tentative D call: TRBD1 (5 bases). Germline V CDR1 and CDR2: SGHTA, FQGNSA. V was shortened by 1 base and J by 5 bases, with 17 bases between the two germline ends. There are 16 residues in the CDR3. CDR3 loop: CASSLEVVSGLTEAFF. CDR3 nucleotides: TGTGCCAGCAGCTTAGAGGTTGTTTCGGGGCTAACTGAAGCTTTCTTT. Filled out from reference TRBV7-2 and TRBJ1-1, the complete variable domain reads GAGVSQSPSNKVTEKGKDVELRCDPISGHTALYWYRQSLGQGLEFLIYFQGNSAPDKSGLPSDRFSAERTGGSVSTLTIQRTQQEDSAVYLCASSLEVVSGLTEAFFGQGTRLTVV.

The chain joins TRBV20-1 to TRBJ2-7; D gene ambiguous. The length of the CDR3 is 12 residues. Trimming took 1 base from V and 2 from J, leaving 6 bases between them. Germline V gene lookup returns CDR1 DFQATT and CDR2 SNEGSKA (reference sequence). CDR3 protein: CSARVNPYEQYF. The CDR3 DNA follows: TGCAGTGCTAGAGTCAATCCCTACGAGCAGTACTTC.

This clonotype was recorded at least ten times. The CDR3 here is CSVAWALSGNTIYF. The CDR3 DNA sequence: TGCAGCGTTGCCTGGGCACTCTCTGGAAACACCATATATTTT. This sequence joins TRBV29-1 and TRBJ1-3; D is unclear. The ends were cut back, 4 bases at V and 0 bases at J, with 10 bases in the middle. Germline values: CDR1 SQVTM, CDR2 ANQGSEA. This CDR3 is built from 14 residues.

In DNA, the CDR3 is TGTGCCAGCAGCCGACTAGCGGGAGGGCACAATGAGCAGTTCTTC. Translation: CASSRLAGGHNEQFF. The chain employs TRBV3-1 and TRBJ2-1, with TRBD2 matching over 14 bases. With 4 bases clipped from V and 5 bases from J, the junction kept 1 base outside the gene matches. CDR3 length: 15 residues. Germline values: CDR1 LGHDT, CDR2 YNNKEL (reference sequence).

This clonotype showed up just a few times. V and J are TRBV20-1 and TRBJ2-5; the D is unclear. The CDR3 has 13 residues. V dropped 0 bases and J dropped 0 bases, with 5 bases sitting between them. CDR1 is DFQATT and CDR2 is SNEGSKA in the germline V gene (reference sequence). In DNA, the CDR3 is TGCAGTGCTAGAGACTGGTACCAAGAGACCCAGTACTTC. This sequence encodes CSARDWYQETQYF.

This clonotype was observed a few times. The V call is TRBV20-1, the J call TRBJ2-3; 10 bases match TRBD2. The CDR3 spans 17 residues. Germline V gene data show CDR1 as DFQATT and CDR2 as SNEGSKA (reference sequence). V shed 3 bases and J 2 bases; nucleotides not matched to a gene: 11. CDR3 DNA sequence: TGCAGTGCTAGTCTCCTAGCGGGGGCCAGCCTCACAGATACGCAGTATTTT. Translation: CSASLLAGASLTDTQYF.

This clonotype has just a few counts. CDR3 coding DNA: TGTGCCAGCAGCTTGGGGACTAGCGACTACAATGAGCAGTTCTTC. The encoded protein is CASSLGTSDYNEQFF. The chain employs TRBV5-4 and TRBJ2-1; 9 bases agree with TRBD2. CDR3 length: 15 residues. CDR1 and CDR2 from the germline V gene are SGHNT and YYREEE (reference sequence). V lost 0 bases and J lost 3; bases outside the gene matches: 1.

This clonotype has more than one count but fewer than ten. The genes are TRBV24-1 and TRBJ2-6; D gene unclear. Trimming shortened V by 4 bases and J by 1 base, and 10 bases separated the two germline ends. The CDR3 has 16 amino acids. Germline CDR1 KGHDR, CDR2 SFDVKD. CDR3 amino acids: CATSEAIGSGANVLTF. The CDR3 DNA is TGTGCCACCAGTGAGGCCATAGGTTCTGGGGCCAACGTCCTGACTTTC.

J is TRBJ2-7 and V is TRBV2, with 7 nucleotides matching TRBD1. The V gene's germline CDR1 is SNHLY and CDR2 FYNNEI. The CDR3 consists of 12 residues. Here the CDR3 DNA reads TGTGCAGGGACAGACCTAACCTACGAGCAGTACTTC. Encoded protein: CAGTDLTYEQYF. Full variable domain (missing parts from reference TRBV2 and TRBJ2-7): EPEVTQTPSHQVTQMGQEVILRCVPISNHLYFYWYRQILGQKVEFLVSFYNNEISEKSEIFDDQFSVERPDGSNFTLKIRSTKLEDSAMYFCAGTDLTYEQYFGPGTRLTVT.

V is TRBV19 and J is TRBJ1-5; TRBD1 is a possible D gene (5 bases). This CDR3 comprises 14 residues. Germline loops: CDR1 LNHDA, CDR2 SQIVND (reference sequence). V was shortened by 1 base and J by 7 bases, with 11 bases between the two germline ends. Here the CDR3 reads CASSIGGFGQPQHF. In DNA, the CDR3 is TGTGCCAGTAGTATAGGGGGCTTTGGACAGCCCCAGCATTTT.

The chain couples TRBV18 to TRBJ2-4; D gene ambiguous. Germline loops: CDR1 KGHSH, CDR2 LQKENI. CDR3 length: 15 residues. V dropped 2 bases and J dropped 5 bases, with 13 bases sitting between them. CDR3: CASSPEDTRQNIQYF. The CDR3 DNA reads as TGTGCCAGCTCACCAGAAGACACGAGGCAAAACATTCAGTACTTC.

The chain carries TRBV7-2 and TRBJ1-2, with a possible D match to TRBD1 (5 bases). CDR1 and CDR2 (germline): SGHTA, FQGNSA. The V end was cut by 6 bases, the J end by 2 bases, with 10 bases between. The CDR3 is made up of 13 amino acids. The DNA for the CDR3 is TGTGCCAGCAGGGGGCGCATGAACTATGGCTACACCTTC. Its translation is CASRGRMNYGYTF. Using reference TRBV7-2 and TRBJ1-2 for the parts outside the CDR3, the full variable domain is GAGVSQSPSNKVTEKGKDVELRCDPISGHTALYWYRQSLGQGLEFLIYFQGNSAPDKSGLPSDRFSAERTGGSVSTLTIQRTQQEDSAVYLCASRGRMNYGYTFGSGTRLTVV.

This chain uses TRBV13 with TRBJ1-5; D is unresolved. This CDR3 is built from 15 residues. V shed 2 bases and J shed 6 bases, with 14 bases lying between them. The V gene's germline CDR1 is PRHDT and CDR2 FYEKMQ (reference sequence). The CDR3 nucleotides are TGTGCCAGCAGCTTATCCGAAGGGCCGGGTCAGCCCCAGCATTTT. Its protein product is CASSLSEGPGQPQHF.

This chain links TRBV10-3 with TRBJ2-2; D remains ambiguous. Germline lookup yields CDR1 ENHRY and CDR2 SYGVKD. With 3 bases removed from V and 8 bases from J, the gap between germline ends came to 10 bases. The CDR3 length is 13 residues. CDR3 residues: CAISDSREGELFF. CDR3 DNA sequence: TGTGCCATCAGTGACTCCCGAGAAGGGGAGCTGTTTTTT.

A few counts support this clonotype. V gene TRBV6-1 combines with J gene TRBJ2-1; 13 bases are a match to TRBD2. V trimming: 5 bases; J trimming: 9 bases; junction bases outside the gene matches: 4. The germline gives CDR1 MNHNS, CDR2 SASEGT. CDR3 size: 14 residues. The CDR3: CASSTSGGAIEQFF. The CDR3 region has the DNA TGTGCCAGCAGTACTAGCGGGGGGGCTATTGAGCAGTTCTTC.

This chain joins TRBV20-1 and TRBJ2-4; 7 bases are a match to TRBD1. The CDR3 has 14 amino acids. The germline V gene encodes CDR1 DFQATT and CDR2 SNEGSKA (reference sequence). Trimming cost V 6 bases and J 4 bases; bases outside gene matches: 9. CDR3 sequence (DNA): TGCAGTGCGTTAAGACAGGGAGTGAAAAACATTCAGTACTTC. Encoded protein: CSALRQGVKNIQYF.

The rearrangement links TRBV7-2 to TRBJ2-7; D perhaps matches TRBD2 (6 bases). The CDR3 totals 14 residues. Germline V lookup: CDR1 SGHTA, CDR2 FQGNSA. The V end lost 5 bases, the J end lost 7 bases, and 18 bases lay between the germline ends. CDR3 nucleotide sequence: TGTGCCAGCAGCCAAGACGTACTAGCTGGGGAGCAGTACTTC. Translation: CASSQDVLAGEQYF.

Many counts were recorded for this clonotype. The chain is built from TRBV12-3 or TRBV12-4 and TRBJ1-1, with D unresolved. The ends were cut back, 6 bases at V and 6 bases at J, with 17 bases in the middle. The CDR3 length is 14 residues. CDR3 sequence: CASRRRLVFAEAFF. The CDR3 coding sequence is TGTGCCAGCAGACGTCGTTTGGTTTTCGCTGAAGCTTTCTTT.